The clone carrying this T cell receptor (beta chain) is classed as medium-sized (0.01 to 0.1%). This sample was taken from a study of low-dose radiotherapy and immunotherapy resistance in tumors. About the study: Cohort 1 was given 0.5 Gy per fraction every 2 weeks, for 6.5 Gy total.

TRAV- and TRBV-specific primers were used for first-strand cDNA, which covered alpha and beta chains. PCR amplification of the TCRs was performed with Phusion for 20 PCR cycles, and it relied on a constant-region primer together with a V-primer adapter. TCRdb re-analysed the reads in MiXCR, keeping a single row per CDR3 protein. The data hold about 30,000 distinct CDR3 sequences, with 45% to 55% observed a single time. Documented time point: after trial treatment. Treatment indicated: LDRT plus nivolumab, ipilimumab, low-dose cyclophosphamide and aspirin (RACIN trial). All of the donors were given nivolumab, ipilimumab, aspirin, low-dose cyclophosphamide and low-dose radiotherapy as part of RACIN, a single-arm trial. The CDR3 extends over 16 amino acids. The trim removed 0 bases at V and 5 bases at J, leaving 4 bases unmatched. The germline V gene encodes CDR1 KGHSH and CDR2 LQKENI.

The V call is TRBV18, the J call TRBJ1-5; TRBD1 matches 10 bases. The clonotype was recovered from a male donor with gallbladder cancer. This sample comprised PBMCs, obtained after low-dose radiotherapy plus immunotherapy. The CDR3 loop is CASSPPPGQGYQPQHF. Written as DNA, the CDR3 is TGTGCCAGCTCACCACCTCCGGGACAGGGGTATCAGCCCCAGCATTTT.